These 30 T cell receptor beta chains were all obtained from the same sample, sequenced in a study of blood T cell repertoires in COVID-19. Libraries were prepared by immunoSEQ multiplex PCR; TCRdb keeps only in-frame clonotypes and omits some of them. Of about 70,000 clones listed, about 93% were seen once; the top ten hold around 9.1%. Input material: peripheral blood. These receptors were obtained from a human donor in a cohort sampled during active COVID-19.

The table lists this clone with a count of one. Other DNA sequences within the sample encode an identical CDR3. The chain combines TRBV5-6 with TRBJ1-1; D not resolved. The V end lost 0 bases, the J end lost 5 bases, and 5 bases lay between the germline ends. CDR3 size: 12 residues. The V gene's germline CDR1 is SGHDT and CDR2 YYEEEE. CDR3 DNA: TGTGCCAGCAGCTTGGAGAGGACTGAAGCTTTCTTT. This sequence encodes CASSLERTEAFF.

The V gene is TRBV5-1, the J gene TRBJ1-2, with a possible D match to TRBD1 (6 bases). V lost 0 bases and J 6 bases, leaving 9 bases between the germline ends. Germline CDR1 reads SGHRS; CDR2 reads YFSETQ. There are 13 residues in the CDR3. The CDR3 spells CASSLGGPDGYTF. Written as DNA, the CDR3 is TGCGCCAGCAGCTTGGGGGGGCCGGATGGCTACACCTTC.

The chain couples TRBV30 to TRBJ1-4; D is ambiguous. V was clipped by 0 bases and J by 0 bases, with 8 bases between them. Per germline, CDR1 GTSNPN and CDR2 SVGIG (reference sequence). This CDR3 contains 15 residues. CDR3 sequence: CAWSVPRPTNEKLFF. CDR3 sequence (DNA): TGTGCCTGGAGTGTCCCGCGCCCAACTAATGAAAAACTGTTTTTT.

This sequence joins TRBV2 and TRBJ2-5; D unresolved. Trimming pared 3 bases from V and 3 bases from J, leaving 5 bases between. Germline assignment: CDR1 SNHLY and CDR2 FYNNEI. This CDR3 has 12 residues. The CDR3 sequence is CASSDSKETQYF. Here the CDR3 DNA reads TGTGCCAGCAGTGATTCTAAAGAGACCCAGTACTTC.

The rearrangement links TRBV30 to TRBJ2-7; D is perhaps TRBD1 (6 bases). This CDR3 is built from 13 residues. CDR1 GTSNPN and CDR2 SVGIG come from the germline V gene (reference sequence). V was cut by 2 bases and J by 2 bases, with 10 bases left in between. CDR3 loop: CAWSHGDTYEQYF. The CDR3 nucleotides read TGTGCCTGGAGTCACGGGGACACCTACGAGCAGTACTTC.

The chain is built from TRBV11-2 and TRBJ1-5, with D perhaps matching TRBD1 (6 bases). Deletions cut 5 bases from V and 7 bases from J, with 15 bases between. The length of the CDR3 is 14 residues. Germline values: CDR1 SGHAT, CDR2 FQNNGV. In DNA, the CDR3 is TGTGCCAGCAGCCCATCGGGGGGCCCCCAGCCCCAGCATTTT. Protein sequence: CASSPSGGPQPQHF.

The J gene is TRBJ1-1, the V gene TRBV29-1; 7 bases line up with TRBD1. In germline, CDR1 is SQVTM, CDR2 ANQGSEA. There are 13 residues in the CDR3. The J segment lost 1 base and the V segment lost 3 bases, leaving 2 bases of the junction unmatched. CDR3 DNA: TGCAGCGTTGATGGACAGGAGAACACTGAAGCTTTCTTT. Amino acid sequence: CSVDGQENTEAFF.

The rearrangement uses TRBV5-5 and TRBJ2-7, with unresolved D. Trimming left V 0 bases short and J 4 bases short, with 8 bases between. This CDR3 is 13 amino acids long. Per the germline V gene, CDR1 is SGHKS and CDR2 is YYEKEE (reference sequence). DNA for the CDR3: TGTGCCAGCAGCTTGGTGGCGGCATACGAGCAGTACTTC. Its protein product is CASSLVAAYEQYF.

The gene calls are TRBV6-5 and TRBJ1-2; perhaps TRBD1 as D (5 bases). The germline CDR1 and CDR2 sequences are MNHEY and SVGAGI. With 0 bases removed from V and 4 bases from J, the gap between germline ends came to 12 bases. This CDR3 is 15 amino acids long. The CDR3 reads CASSYSGHFSYGYTF. Here the CDR3 DNA reads TGTGCCAGCAGTTACTCGGGGCATTTCAGCTATGGCTACACCTTC.

The chain uses TRBV5-4 and TRBJ1-6; D perhaps matches TRBD1 (5 bases). The V end was cut by 0 bases, the J end by 2 bases, with 6 bases between. The CDR3 loop spans 15 amino acids. In germline, CDR1 is SGHNT, CDR2 YYREEE (reference sequence). The CDR3 loop is CASSLDRPYNSPLHF. The DNA of the CDR3 is TGTGCCAGCAGCTTGGACAGGCCCTATAATTCACCCCTCCACTTT.

The chain links TRBV7-9 to TRBJ2-1, with unresolved D. V dropped 5 bases and J dropped 0 bases, with 11 bases sitting between them. Germline lookup yields CDR1 SEHNR and CDR2 FQNEAQ (reference sequence). The CDR3 consists of 15 residues. The CDR3 loop is CASSPLPSSYNEQFF. The DNA of the CDR3 is TGTGCCAGCAGCCCTTTACCGAGCTCCTACAATGAGCAGTTCTTC.

The V gene is TRBV30, the J gene TRBJ1-5, with 7 bases that match TRBD1. V was pared by 2 bases and J by 3 bases, with 7 bases of the junction left unmatched. The CDR3 has 15 residues. Germline values: CDR1 GTSNPN, CDR2 SVGIG (reference sequence). Here the CDR3 reads CAWSSGTVINQPQHF. In DNA form, the CDR3 reads TGTGCCTGGAGTTCTGGGACAGTCATCAATCAGCCCCAGCATTTT. Drawing the rest from reference TRBV30 and TRBJ1-5, the complete variable domain is SQTIHQWPATLVQPVGSPLSLECTVEGTSNPNLYWYRQAAGRGLQLLFYSVGIGQISSEVPQNLSASRPQDRQFILSSKKLLLSDSGFYLCAWSSGTVINQPQHFGDGTRLSIL.

The chain couples TRBV4-2 to TRBJ1-4, with a weak D call TRBD1 (6 bases). This CDR3 has 17 residues. The germline CDR1 and CDR2 sequences are LGHNA and YNFKEQ. Trimming took 0 bases from V and 4 from J, leaving 15 bases between them. CDR3 nucleotide sequence: TGTGCCAGCAGCCAAGATTTACTGACAGGCCTTAATGAAAAACTGTTTTTT. Translation: CASSQDLLTGLNEKLFF.

V is TRBV19 and J is TRBJ1-5; D possibly corresponds to TRBD1 (5 bases). V lost 0 bases, J lost 3 bases, and 9 bases lay in between. The CDR3 has 15 amino acids. CDR1 and CDR2 (germline): LNHDA, SQIVND (reference sequence). The CDR3 is CASSIEQGHNQPQHF. The CDR3 DNA sequence: TGTGCCAGTAGTATAGAGCAGGGCCACAATCAGCCCCAGCATTTT.

The rearrangement joins TRBV12-3 or TRBV12-4 to TRBJ1-3; no reliable D call. This CDR3 has 13 amino acids. V lost 7 bases and J 4 bases, leaving 11 bases between the germline ends. CDR3 nucleotides: TGTGCCAGCATAACCGGGAAGGGAAACACCATATATTTT. Translation: CASITGKGNTIYF.

The V call is TRBV27, the J call TRBJ2-7; D is perhaps TRBD1 (6 bases). Germline lookup yields CDR1 MNHEY and CDR2 SMNVEV (reference sequence). This CDR3 has 13 residues. V lost 5 bases and J lost 1, with 9 bases in between. The CDR3 region is CASSHGQSYEQYF. The CDR3 nucleotides are TGTGCCAGCAGTCATGGACAGTCCTACGAGCAGTACTTC.

This sequence joins TRBV2 and TRBJ2-7, with 10 bases identical to TRBD1. The CDR3 length is 16 residues. The V gene end was trimmed by 8 bases and the J gene end by 0 bases; junction bases not matched to a gene: 10. CDR1 and CDR2 (germline): SNHLY, FYNNEI. Here the CDR3 reads CASVNGGQGSSYEQYF. The CDR3 region has the DNA TGTGCCAGCGTAAACGGGGGACAGGGGAGCTCCTACGAGCAGTACTTC.

This sequence joins TRBV2 and TRBJ2-7; 8 bases match TRBD1. Trimming at V came to 4 bases and at J to 0 bases, leaving 2 bases not matched to a gene. The CDR3 runs to 14 residues. The V gene's germline CDR1 is SNHLY and CDR2 FYNNEI. CDR3 residues: CASSGQGSSYEQYF. In nucleotides, the CDR3 is TGTGCCAGCAGTGGACAGGGGAGCTCCTACGAGCAGTACTTC.

In this sample, this clone turned up once. The CDR3 protein is CASSSPGQGTEAFF. As DNA, the CDR3 is TGTGCCAGCAGCTCGCCGGGACAGGGTACAGAAGCTTTCTTT. The chain uses TRBV7-6 and TRBJ1-1, with 9 bases identical to TRBD1. The CDR3 length is 14 residues. Germline CDR1 SGHVS, CDR2 FNYEAQ. V gave up 4 bases and J gave up 8 bases; unmatched junction bases: 8.

The chain uses TRBV10-3 and TRBJ2-7; D is possibly TRBD2 (5 bases). Germline CDR1 is ENHRY and CDR2 is SYGVKD. Deletions cut 8 bases from V and 0 bases from J, with 8 bases between. CDR3 length equals 12 residues. CDR3 bases: TGTGCCATCGCGAGGGACTCCTACGAGCAGTACTTC. Its protein is CAIARDSYEQYF.

The chain carries TRBV6-5 and TRBJ1-1; D is unresolved. CDR1 is MNHEY, CDR2 SVGAGI, per germline. The CDR3 runs 11 residues. Trimming pared 8 bases from V and 7 bases from J, leaving 11 bases between. CDR3 amino acids: CASSTDLEAFF. The CDR3 coding sequence is TGTGCCAGCTCTACAGACCTTGAAGCTTTCTTT.

CDR3: CASRPGGSEAFF. CDR3 coding DNA: TGTGCCAGCAGGCCAGGGGGGAGTGAAGCTTTCTTT. J is TRBJ1-1 and V is TRBV12-3 or TRBV12-4; 7 positions match TRBD1. CDR3 length equals 12 residues. Unmatched junction bases numbered 5, after V lost 6 bases and J lost 7 bases.

The chain recombines TRBV5-1 with TRBJ1-1; 7 bases fit TRBD1. J was trimmed by 2 bases and V by 1 base; bases with no gene match: 2. Germline V gene sequence: CDR1 SGHRS, CDR2 YFSETQ. The CDR3 length is 14 residues. For the CDR3, the DNA is TGCGCCAGCAGCTTGACAGGGGTTAACACTGAAGCTTTCTTT. Its protein product is CASSLTGVNTEAFF.

This chain uses TRBV11-2 with TRBJ1-1, with D uncertain. The CDR3 loop spans 13 amino acids. Germline assignment: CDR1 SGHAT and CDR2 FQNNGV. Trimming cost V 1 base and J 1 base, with 4 bases left between them. For the CDR3, the DNA is TGTGCCAGCAGCTTAGCCAGGAACACTGAAGCTTTCTTT. Its translation: CASSLARNTEAFF.

This chain uses TRBV2 with TRBJ2-7, with D tentatively TRBD1 (6 bases). This CDR3 region has 11 residues. V was pared by 5 bases and J by 13 bases, with 15 bases between. The germline V gene encodes CDR1 SNHLY and CDR2 FYNNEI. The CDR3 coding sequence is TGTGCCAGCAGTTCAGGACAGCCTCGTTACTTC. Protein: CASSSGQPRYF.

The genes are TRBV6-2 or TRBV6-3 and TRBJ2-7, with a weak D call TRBD1 (5 bases). Germline CDR1 MNHEY, CDR2 SVGEGT. V was pared by 2 bases and J by 0 bases, with 14 bases between. CDR3 length: 16 residues. The CDR3, as DNA: TGTGCCAGCAGTTACCGGACACTCCTCGACTCCTACGAGCAGTACTTC. Translation: CASSYRTLLDSYEQYF.

This clone was picked up a small number of times. The J gene is TRBJ1-2, the V gene TRBV18; tentative D call: TRBD1 (5 bases). The CDR3 sequence is 17 residues long. CDR1 is KGHSH and CDR2 is LQKENI in the germline V gene. V shed 0 bases and J shed 4 bases, with 18 bases lying between them. DNA for the CDR3: TGTGCCAGCTCACCACCGAACCTCGGGGGAGGCACCTATGGCTACACCTTC. Its translation: CASSPPNLGGGTYGYTF.

This chain connects TRBV16 to TRBJ1-2, with D maybe TRBD1 (6 bases). CDR3 length: 16 amino acids. Germline CDR1 and CDR2: KGHSY and FQNENV. Trimming stripped 3 bases from V and 2 bases from J, with 16 bases between. The CDR3 region has the DNA TGTGCCAGCAGCCATGAGCGCGGGGGGCTAAACTATGGCTACACCTTC. Amino acid sequence: CASSHERGGLNYGYTF.

The V and J genes are TRBV3-1 (or the pseudogene TRBV3-2) and TRBJ2-7; 11 nucleotides agree with TRBD2. Germline loops: CDR1 LGHDT, CDR2 YNNKEL (reference sequence). The CDR3 length is 15 residues. V dropped 8 bases and J dropped 6; count of bases not matched to a gene: 12. CDR3: CASLPSGGPPSEQYF. DNA for the CDR3: TGTGCCAGCCTACCTAGCGGGGGGCCCCCCAGCGAGCAGTACTTC.

The chain links TRBV2 to TRBJ1-2, with 7 bases aligning to TRBD1. Germline V gives CDR1 SNHLY, CDR2 FYNNEI. V trimming: 10 bases; J trimming: 4 bases; junction bases outside the gene matches: 12. The CDR3 contains 14 residues. CDR3 residues: CATHRGGLIYGYTF. In DNA form, the CDR3 reads TGTGCCACCCACAGGGGCGGCCTGATCTATGGCTACACCTTC.